This passage covers 25 T cell receptor beta chains from one sample sequenced in a study of tissue T cells after allogeneic stem cell transplantation. The method was immunoSEQ multiplex PCR; TCRdb's version includes in-frame clones alone and lacks a portion of them. Here the sample spans several thousand clones, less than 80% being singletons. The specimen comprised blood, sampled before transplantation. The source is a man aged 35 to 69 who later had graft-versus-host disease after an allogeneic stem cell transplant.

This clone was counted a single time. J is TRBJ1-4 and V is TRBV3-1 (or the pseudogene TRBV3-2), with D perhaps TRBD1 (5 bases). The V end lost 3 bases, the J end lost 7 bases, and 18 bases lay between the germline ends. The CDR3 contains 16 residues. The germline gives CDR1 LGHDT, CDR2 YNNKEL (reference sequence). The DNA for the CDR3 is TGTGCCAGCAGCCACGGAACGTTCGGGACGAGTGAAAAACTGTTTTTT. It yields the protein CASSHGTFGTSEKLFF.

The CDR3 bases are TGTGCCAGCAGGCATTTCAATACTAATCAGCCCCAGCATTTT. Translated: CASRHFNTNQPQHF. V usage is TRBV28 and J usage is TRBJ1-5; D is undetermined. Germline values: CDR1 MDHEN, CDR2 SYDVKM. The CDR3 sequence is 14 residues long. The ends were cut back, 6 bases at V and 4 bases at J, with 13 bases in the middle.

The chain combines TRBV11-3 with TRBJ2-7; D is unclear. The V gene's germline CDR1 is SGHNT and CDR2 YENEEA. V was pared by 1 base and J by 1 base, with 2 bases between. The CDR3 spans 12 residues. CDR3 in amino acids: CASSLGSYEQYF. The DNA of the CDR3 is TGTGCCAGCAGCTTAGGATCCTACGAGCAGTACTTC.

The gene calls are TRBV5-6 and TRBJ1-3, with 10 bases that match TRBD1. The germline V gene encodes CDR1 SGHDT and CDR2 YYEEEE. The CDR3 totals 14 residues. V was clipped by 4 bases and J by 4 bases; unmatched bases: 2. Written as DNA, the CDR3 is TGTGCCAGCAGCGACAGGGGGCAAGGAAACACCATATATTTT. Translation gives CASSDRGQGNTIYF. The variable domain in full, with the rest retrieved from reference TRBV5-6 and TRBJ1-3, is DAGVTQSPTHLIKTRGQQVTLRCSPKSGHDTVSWYQQALGQGPQFIFQYYEEEERQRGNFPDRFSGHQFPNYSSELNVNALLLGDSALYLCASSDRGQGNTIYFGEGSWLTVV.

The CDR3 sequence: CAISAPLTGTYEQYF. The CDR3 nucleotides are TGTGCCATCAGTGCCCCCCTGACAGGGACCTACGAGCAGTACTTC. This chain uses TRBV10-3 with TRBJ2-7, with 7 bases fitting TRBD1. The V segment lost 4 bases and the J segment 2 bases; nucleotides outside the gene matches: 8. This CDR3 is 15 amino acids long. Germline CDR1 and CDR2: ENHRY and SYGVKD.

This chain connects TRBV28 to TRBJ1-3; no reliable D call. The ends were cut back, 8 bases at V and 0 bases at J, with 11 bases in the middle. The CDR3 is made up of 14 amino acids. Germline lookup yields CDR1 MDHEN and CDR2 SYDVKM. The CDR3 DNA reads TGTGCCAGCCTCCCCCCGATCTCTGGAAACACCATATATTTT. Its translation: CASLPPISGNTIYF.

V usage is TRBV3-1 (or the pseudogene TRBV3-2) and J usage is TRBJ2-1; the D gene is possibly TRBD1 (5 bases). This CDR3 has 14 residues. The germline gives CDR1 LGHDT, CDR2 YNNKEL (reference sequence). The V end was cut by 2 bases, the J end by 7 bases, with 12 bases between. CDR3 protein: CASSQWTSGNEQFF. CDR3 bases: TGTGCCAGCAGCCAATGGACCTCAGGGAATGAGCAGTTCTTC.

This clone was picked up a small number of times. The chain employs TRBV5-6 and TRBJ1-5; 7 bases agree with TRBD1. The CDR3 runs 14 residues. The trim removed 3 bases at V and 4 bases at J, leaving 4 bases unmatched. Germline CDR1 SGHDT, CDR2 YYEEEE. The CDR3 loop is CASSSQGWNQPQHF. In DNA, the CDR3 is TGTGCCAGCAGCTCACAGGGGTGGAATCAGCCCCAGCATTTT. The full variable domain, rest sourced from reference TRBV5-6 and TRBJ1-5, is DAGVTQSPTHLIKTRGQQVTLRCSPKSGHDTVSWYQQALGQGPQFIFQYYEEEERQRGNFPDRFSGHQFPNYSSELNVNALLLGDSALYLCASSSQGWNQPQHFGDGTRLSIL.

The gene calls are TRBV11-3 and TRBJ2-5, with D perhaps matching TRBD1 (6 bases). Trimming stripped 6 bases from V and 5 bases from J, with 22 bases between. There are 16 residues in the CDR3. Germline V gene data show CDR1 as SGHNT and CDR2 as YENEEA. The CDR3 here is CASRKQGVSADETQYF. CDR3 coding DNA: TGTGCCAGCAGGAAACAGGGTGTCTCGGCAGACGAGACCCAGTACTTC.

J is TRBJ2-6 and V is TRBV23-1, with TRBD1 identical over 9 bases. TRBV23-1 is marked as an open reading frame, function uncertain. CDR3 length equals 20 residues. The J segment lost 0 bases and the V segment lost 4 bases, leaving 13 bases of the junction unmatched. The CDR3 loop reads CASSRWGLQGAFSGANVLTF. The CDR3 DNA follows: TGCGCCAGCAGTCGGTGGGGGTTACAGGGGGCTTTCTCTGGGGCCAACGTCCTGACTTTC.

The rearrangement links TRBV2 to TRBJ1-2; 8 positions match TRBD1. This CDR3 contains 16 residues. CDR1 is SNHLY and CDR2 is FYNNEI in the germline V gene. Losses at the gene ends were 3 bases for V and 6 bases for J; bases not matched to a gene: 12. CDR3 nucleotides: TGTGCCAGCAGTGATGGACTAGGACAGGGAAGTGATGGCTACACCTTC. It translates to CASSDGLGQGSDGYTF.

The J gene is TRBJ2-2, the V gene TRBV27; D is ambiguous. Germline values: CDR1 MNHEY, CDR2 SMNVEV (reference sequence). This CDR3 region has 16 residues. Between the trimmed V and J ends, which lost 5 bases and 2 bases, there was a span of 15 bases. The CDR3 sequence: CASSRTSTANTGELFF. CDR3 nucleotide sequence: TGTGCCAGCAGTAGGACCAGTACAGCCAACACCGGGGAGCTGTTTTTT.

This chain joins TRBV4-1 and TRBJ2-5; 9 bases agree with TRBD2. CDR1 and CDR2 from the germline V gene are MGHRA and YSYEKL. CDR3 size: 15 residues. J lost 3 bases, V lost 1 base, and 3 bases had no gene match. CDR3 nucleotide sequence: TGCGCCAGCAGCCAAGGGGCGGGGGGGAAAGAGACCCAGTACTTC. Translation: CASSQGAGGKETQYF.

The gene calls are TRBV7-9 and TRBJ1-6, with D possibly TRBD1 on 5 matching bases. Germline lookup yields CDR1 SEHNR and CDR2 FQNEAQ (reference sequence). CDR3 length: 14 residues. The ends were cut back, 1 base at V and 7 bases at J, with 8 bases in the middle. The CDR3 nucleotides read TGTGCCAGCAGCTTAGATAGGGACAATTCACCCCTCCACTTT. Translating it yields CASSLDRDNSPLHF.

The gene calls are TRBV4-1 and TRBJ2-2; D is unresolved. This CDR3 has 14 residues. Trimming shortened V by 1 base and J by 4 bases, and 7 bases separated the two germline ends. CDR1 and CDR2 from the germline V gene are MGHRA and YSYEKL. CDR3 amino acids: CASSQARFTGELFF. In DNA form, the CDR3 reads TGCGCCAGCAGCCAAGCCCGATTCACCGGGGAGCTGTTTTTT.

The chain couples TRBV9 to TRBJ1-1; a possible D gene is TRBD1 (5 bases). The CDR3 sequence is 15 residues long. Germline CDR1 is SGDLS and CDR2 is YYNGEE. Trimming took off 0 bases at V and 0 bases at J, with 9 bases between the two ends. CDR3 protein: CASSVEGVMNTEAFF. In DNA, the CDR3 is TGTGCCAGCAGCGTAGAAGGGGTCATGAACACTGAAGCTTTCTTT.

This clone came up a few times. V is TRBV30 and J is TRBJ1-1, with 7 bases aligning to TRBD1. The CDR3 runs to 13 residues. The V gene end was trimmed by 3 bases and the J gene end by 1 base; junction bases not matched to a gene: 2. Germline CDR1 reads GTSNPN; CDR2 reads SVGIG (reference sequence). The CDR3 nucleotides are TGTGCCTGGAGGGACAGGCCGAACACTGAAGCTTTCTTT. It specifies CAWRDRPNTEAFF. The variable domain in full, with the rest retrieved from reference TRBV30 and TRBJ1-1, is SQTIHQWPATLVQPVGSPLSLECTVEGTSNPNLYWYRQAAGRGLQLLFYSVGIGQISSEVPQNLSASRPQDRQFILSSKKLLLSDSGFYLCAWRDRPNTEAFFGQGTRLTVV.

V is TRBV11-3 and J is TRBJ2-7; TRBD1 might be the D (6 bases). V lost 5 bases, J lost 3 bases, and 11 bases lay in between. The CDR3 has 13 amino acids. Germline V CDR1 and CDR2: SGHNT, YENEEA. For the CDR3, the DNA is TGTGCCAGCAGCCGCATGGACAGCTACGAGCAGTACTTC. Translation gives CASSRMDSYEQYF.

V is TRBV14 and J is TRBJ1-5; D uncertain. With 0 bases removed from V and 4 bases from J, the gap between germline ends came to 4 bases. The CDR3 has 13 residues. CDR1 is SGHDN and CDR2 is FVKESK in the germline V gene. The CDR3 DNA is TGTGCCAGCAGCCAAGATCAGAATCAGCCCCAGCATTTT. It specifies CASSQDQNQPQHF.

Only a few counts were recorded for this clone. The chain is built from TRBV4-1 and TRBJ2-7; perhaps TRBD2 as D (6 bases). Germline CDR1 reads MGHRA; CDR2 reads YSYEKL. The CDR3 has 14 residues. The ends were cut back, 1 base at V and 7 bases at J, with 14 bases in the middle. In DNA, the CDR3 is TGCGCCAGCAGCCAAGTGGAGGGGCACTGGGAGCAGTACTTC. As protein: CASSQVEGHWEQYF.

The V gene is TRBV11-2, the J gene TRBJ2-3; D tentatively fits TRBD1 or TRBD2 (5 bases each). This CDR3 region has 14 residues. Trimming pared 1 base from V and 6 bases from J, leaving 11 bases between. CDR1 and CDR2 from the germline V gene are SGHAT and FQNNGV. The CDR3 spells CASSLVGVIDTQYF. In DNA, the CDR3 is TGTGCCAGCAGCTTAGTGGGGGTTATCGATACGCAGTATTTT.

The chain carries TRBV7-3 and TRBJ1-1, with TRBD1 as a possible D gene (6 bases). The CDR3 spans 14 residues. The V and J ends lost 5 bases and 1 base respectively, with 11 bases between them. The germline V gene has CDR1 SGHTA and CDR2 FQGTGA. The CDR3 DNA is TGTGCCAGCAGCGTGGGACACCAGAACACTGAAGCTTTCTTT. The encoded protein is CASSVGHQNTEAFF.

This chain joins TRBV5-5 and TRBJ2-5; 8 nucleotides match TRBD2. Germline V gene lookup returns CDR1 SGHKS and CDR2 YYEKEE (reference sequence). V was clipped by 3 bases and J by 1 base; unmatched bases: 14. The CDR3 covers 18 residues. CDR3 nucleotides: TGTGCCAGCAGCTCCCCTCGCGGGGGGACGTTTTTCCAAGAGACCCAGTACTTC. Translating it yields CASSSPRGGTFFQETQYF.

This clone was recorded a few times. The chain couples TRBV2 to TRBJ2-6; 9 bases align to TRBD1. The length of the CDR3 is 17 residues. Germline V CDR1 and CDR2: SNHLY, FYNNEI. With 5 bases clipped from V and 2 bases from J, the junction kept 7 bases outside the gene matches. The CDR3 nucleotides read TGTGCCAGCAGTATGACAGGGGGTCCGCCTGGGGCCAACGTCCTGACTTTC. Amino acids: CASSMTGGPPGANVLTF.

CDR3 sequence: CASSRTANTGELFF. For the CDR3, the DNA is TGTGCCAGCAGCCGGACAGCGAACACCGGGGAGCTGTTTTTT. The chain joins TRBV7-9 to TRBJ2-2, with D tentatively TRBD1 (6 bases). V was trimmed by 5 bases and J by 0 bases, leaving 7 bases between them. Per the germline V gene, CDR1 is SEHNR and CDR2 is FQNEAQ (reference sequence). This CDR3 is 14 amino acids long. Together with reference TRBV7-9 and TRBJ2-2, the CDR3 gives the full variable domain: DTGVSQNPRHKITKRGQNVTFRCDPISEHNRLYWYRQTLGQGPEFLTYFQNEAQLEKSRLLSDRFSAERPKGSFSTLEIQRTEQGDSAMYLCASSRTANTGELFFGEGSRLTVL.